These 17 T cell receptor beta chains originate from one sample sequenced in a study of blood T cell repertoires in COVID-19. Sequencing used immunoSEQ multiplex PCR; TCRdb keeps in-frame clones, though not all of them. Among 200,000 to 250,000 clones listed, 75% to 90% were seen once. The sample taken for sequencing was PBMCs or T cells enriched from blood (not recorded which). These receptor sequences come from a woman between 35 and 50 years old with acute COVID-19.

As DNA, the CDR3 is TGCAGCGTTCCGGGACAGGGTTGGGCCGGGGAGCTGTTTTTT. Translated, it gives CSVPGQGWAGELFF. V is TRBV29-1 and J is TRBJ2-2; 9 bases are a match to TRBD1. V shed 5 bases and J 6 bases; nucleotides not matched to a gene: 7. CDR3 length: 14 residues. Germline V lookup: CDR1 SQVTM, CDR2 ANQGSEA.

This chain connects TRBV12-3 or TRBV12-4 to TRBJ1-2; TRBD1 matches 7 bases. This CDR3 contains 13 residues. The trim removed 6 bases at V and 4 bases at J, leaving 5 bases unmatched. CDR3 sequence: CASSGDSFYGYTF. CDR3 coding DNA: TGTGCCAGCAGCGGGGACAGTTTCTATGGCTACACCTTC.

The CDR3 is CAWSVGQTNTEAFF. In DNA, the CDR3 is TGTGCCTGGAGTGTTGGACAGACGAACACTGAAGCTTTCTTT. V gene TRBV30 combines with J gene TRBJ1-1; possibly TRBD1 for D (6 bases). Germline-derived CDR1 and CDR2 are GTSNPN and SVGIG (reference sequence). The V end lost 0 bases, the J end lost 1 base, and 9 bases lay between the germline ends. The CDR3 length is 14 residues.

The chain couples TRBV18 to TRBJ2-1; 7 positions match TRBD1. The V and J ends lost 6 bases and 4 bases, in that order; junction bases with no gene match: 9. The germline V gene has CDR1 KGHSH and CDR2 LQKENI. The CDR3 sequence is 15 residues long. The CDR3 loop reads CASSGTAGGYNEQFF. Written as DNA, the CDR3 is TGTGCCAGCTCGGGGACAGCTGGCGGTTACAATGAGCAGTTCTTC.

The chain carries TRBV19 and TRBJ1-2; D uncertain. The germline gives CDR1 LNHDA, CDR2 SQIVND (reference sequence). The CDR3 consists of 12 residues. The V gene lost 8 bases and the J gene lost 1 base, with 8 bases spanning the gap. CDR3 in amino acids: CASRTDNYGYTF. CDR3 coding DNA: TGTGCCAGTCGGACTGATAACTATGGCTACACCTTC.

This chain uses TRBV7-2 with TRBJ2-7; 9 bases align to TRBD1. This CDR3 is 16 amino acids long. Trimming removed 2 bases from V and 0 bases from J; junction bases left unmatched: 5. Looked up from germline, CDR1 is SGHTA and CDR2 is FQGNSA. The CDR3 nucleotides are TGTGCCAGCAGCTTACTTCCGGGACAGGGCTCCTACGAGCAGTACTTC. Protein: CASSLLPGQGSYEQYF.

This chain connects TRBV5-1 to TRBJ1-3, with D perhaps TRBD1 (6 bases). This CDR3 is built from 15 residues. Germline CDR1 reads SGHRS; CDR2 reads YFSETQ. The ends were cut back, 4 bases at V and 2 bases at J, with 13 bases in the middle. DNA for the CDR3: TGCGCCAGCAGCGCGGACAGACTTACTGGAAACACCATATATTTT. It translates to CASSADRLTGNTIYF.

Comment on this clone: This sample includes further DNA sequences coding for the same CDR3. The V call is TRBV14, the J call TRBJ1-1, with D maybe TRBD1 (5 bases). CDR1 and CDR2 (germline): SGHDN, FVKESK. Trimming removed 3 bases from V and 4 bases from J, with 9 bases in between. The CDR3 runs 13 residues. In nucleotides, the CDR3 is TGTGCCAGCAGCCAGGACCAGGGCACTGAAGCTTTCTTT. Translation gives CASSQDQGTEAFF.

The chain uses TRBV5-6 and TRBJ1-4; the D gene is possibly TRBD1 (5 bases). Germline CDR1 and CDR2: SGHDT and YYEEEE. This CDR3 comprises 15 residues. Between the trimmed V and J ends, which lost 4 bases and 6 bases, there was a span of 16 bases. CDR3 sequence: CASSRNQGGYEKLFF. DNA of the CDR3: TGTGCCAGCAGCAGGAACCAGGGAGGGTATGAAAAACTGTTTTTT. The full variable domain, rest sourced from reference TRBV5-6 and TRBJ1-4, is DAGVTQSPTHLIKTRGQQVTLRCSPKSGHDTVSWYQQALGQGPQFIFQYYEEEERQRGNFPDRFSGHQFPNYSSELNVNALLLGDSALYLCASSRNQGGYEKLFFGSGTQLSVL.

This clone was picked up one time. The gene calls are TRBV5-4 and TRBJ2-5; D might be TRBD2 (6 bases). Looked up from germline, CDR1 is SGHNT and CDR2 is YYREEE (reference sequence). The CDR3 is 16 residues long. V gave up 3 bases and J gave up 2 bases, with 17 bases separating them. The CDR3: CASSSRGWDSQETQYF. Here the CDR3 DNA reads TGTGCCAGCAGCTCCCGGGGTTGGGACTCACAAGAGACCCAGTACTTC.

The rearrangement joins TRBV10-3 to TRBJ1-6; D is possibly TRBD1 (6 bases). V was clipped by 3 bases and J by 11 bases, with 8 bases between them. The CDR3 sequence is 12 residues long. Germline V lookup: CDR1 ENHRY, CDR2 SYGVKD. CDR3 nucleotides: TGTGCCATCAGTGATTCAGGGGCACCCCTCCACTTT. Its protein is CAISDSGAPLHF.

This chain links TRBV14 with TRBJ1-2; maybe TRBD1 (5 bases). CDR3 length equals 15 residues. CDR1 and CDR2 (germline): SGHDN, FVKESK. The V gene lost 4 bases and the J gene lost 4 bases, with 16 bases spanning the gap. CDR3 nucleotides: TGTGCCAGCAGCCCGGGGGTTGGGGGGATCTATGGCTACACCTTC. This translates into CASSPGVGGIYGYTF.

This chain joins TRBV11-2 and TRBJ1-3; D not certain. Deletions cut 0 bases from V and 4 bases from J, with 13 bases between. Germline loops: CDR1 SGHAT, CDR2 FQNNGV. This CDR3 has 16 residues. CDR3 in DNA: TGTGCCAGCAGCTTAGAGGCCAGCACTAGGGGAAACACCATATATTTT. It codes for CASSLEASTRGNTIYF.

The V call is TRBV6-1, the J call TRBJ1-1, with 8 bases identical to TRBD1. CDR1 and CDR2 (germline): MNHNS, SASEGT. V lost 4 bases and J lost 4; bases outside the gene matches: 11. This CDR3 is built from 16 residues. CDR3 protein: CASSGTRGLVGTEAFF. CDR3 nucleotide sequence: TGTGCCAGCAGTGGGACCAGGGGGCTCGTAGGCACTGAAGCTTTCTTT.

This sequence joins TRBV19 and TRBJ1-3; 8 bases agree with TRBD1. After removal of 5 bases from V and 8 bases from J, the junction contained 5 bases not matched to a gene. The length of the CDR3 is 13 residues. Germline V lookup: CDR1 LNHDA, CDR2 SQIVND (reference sequence). The CDR3 sequence: CASSGQGSDTIYF. CDR3 DNA: TGTGCCAGTAGTGGACAGGGATCAGACACCATATATTTT.

This rearrangement joins TRBV11-2 to TRBJ1-2; D may be TRBD1 (5 bases). CDR1 SGHAT and CDR2 FQNNGV come from the germline V gene. V dropped 1 base and J dropped 2 bases, with 11 bases sitting between them. The CDR3 has 15 amino acids. The CDR3: CASSLVGGWNYGYTF. DNA for the CDR3: TGTGCCAGCAGCTTAGTGGGGGGGTGGAACTATGGCTACACCTTC.

This chain connects TRBV7-3 to TRBJ1-1; 9 nucleotides line up with TRBD1. Trimming took 5 bases from V and 8 from J; bases not matched to a gene: 6. The CDR3 spans 13 residues. Germline V gene sequence: CDR1 SGHTA, CDR2 FQGTGA. CDR3: CASSLGTGREAFF. The CDR3 DNA reads TGTGCCAGCAGCCTCGGGACAGGGCGAGAAGCTTTCTTT.